This T cell receptor beta chain emerged from a study of Graves' ophthalmopathy and Graves' hyperthyroidism. Looking at the study overall: Where ophthalmopathy was absent within 18 months of follow-up, hyperthyroidism was stable.

Other autoimmune diseases, uncontrolled infections, pregnancy or lactation ruled patients out of participation. A diagnosis was made from clinical symptoms together with serum thyroxine, TRAb, thyroid ultrasound and orbital computed tomography. Whole-study results and caveats: Detected in blood as well were most expanded thyroid clonotypes with frequency above 0.001.

The sequenced template was RNA, covering the TCR beta CDR3 region. Investigators did first-round RT-PCR with HTBI primers, then second-round multiplex PCR. TCRdb re-called the multiplex PCR reads through MiXCR, storing one row per CDR3 protein. Among 900,000 to 1,200,000 distinct CDR3 sequences listed, about 35% were seen once. This CDR3 is built from 15 residues. The V end was cut by 4 bases, the J end by 3 bases, with 16 bases between. Germline values: CDR1 MNHEY, CDR2 SVGEGT. This clonotype was recorded a few times. No antigen is known for it. The specimen sequenced was peripheral blood or thyroid tissue (not recorded which). This sequence was found in an adult man with Graves' hyperthyroidism. J is TRBJ2-7 and V is TRBV6-2 or TRBV6-3; tentative D call: TRBD2 (5 bases). The CDR3 bases are TGTGCCAGCAGTTCGTCGTTAGGAGGTCGCTACGAGCAGTACTTC. Protein product: CASSSSLGGRYEQYF.